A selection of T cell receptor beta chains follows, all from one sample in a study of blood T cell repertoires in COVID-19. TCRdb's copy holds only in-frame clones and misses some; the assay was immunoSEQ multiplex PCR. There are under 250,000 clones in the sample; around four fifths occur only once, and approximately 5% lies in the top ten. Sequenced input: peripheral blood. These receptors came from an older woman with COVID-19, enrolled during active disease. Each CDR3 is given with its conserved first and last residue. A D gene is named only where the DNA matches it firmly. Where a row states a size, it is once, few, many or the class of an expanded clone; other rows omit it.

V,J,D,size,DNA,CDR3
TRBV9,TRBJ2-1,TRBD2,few,TGTGCCAGCAGCGTAGTACTAGCGGGAGGCGGTGAGCAGTTCTTC,CASSVVLAGGGEQFF
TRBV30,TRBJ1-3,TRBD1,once,TGTGCCTGGGGGGGACAGGGGGCTCCGAACACCATATATTTT,CAWGGQGAPNTIYF
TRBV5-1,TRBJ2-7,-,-,TGCGCCAGCAGCTTTGGGTTTGGCGGGTCTTCCTACGAGCAGTACTTC,CASSFGFGGSSYEQYF
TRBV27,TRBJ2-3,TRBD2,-,TGTGCCAGTTCTTCGCTAGCGGGTCTCCCAGATACGCAGTATTTT,CASSSLAGLPDTQYF
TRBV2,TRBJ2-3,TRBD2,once,TGTGCAGATGGGAGGGATCTAGGGGATACGCAGTATTTT,CADGRDLGDTQYF
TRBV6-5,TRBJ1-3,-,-,TGTGCCAGCAGTTACTCCGACAGAGGCGGAAACACCATATATTTT,CASSYSDRGGNTIYF
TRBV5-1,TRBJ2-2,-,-,TGCGCCAGCAGGGCCGGGACAATAAACACCGGGGAGCTGTTTTTT,CASRAGTINTGELFF
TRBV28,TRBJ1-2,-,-,TGTGCCAGCAGCACAGCCGCCTATGGCTACACCTTC,CASSTAAYGYTF
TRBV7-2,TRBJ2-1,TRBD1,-,TGTGCCAGCAGCTCGGACAGGGAAAATGAGCAGTTCTTC,CASSSDRENEQFF
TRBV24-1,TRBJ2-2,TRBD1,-,TGTGCCACCAGACAGACAGGGGCCACCGGGGAGCTGTTTTTT,CATRQTGATGELFF
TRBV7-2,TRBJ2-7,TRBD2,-,TGTGCCAGCAGCCCCAAGCTACTAAGCTTGACGGGGGGGTCCTACGAGCAGTACTTC,CASSPKLLSLTGGSYEQYF
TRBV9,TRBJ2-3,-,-,TGTGCCAGCAGCGGGGGGCCCGCAGATACGCAGTATTTT,CASSGGPADTQYF
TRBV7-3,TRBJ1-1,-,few,TGTGCCAGCAGCAAAAGCGGGACGCACACTGAAGCTTTCTTT,CASSKSGTHTEAFF
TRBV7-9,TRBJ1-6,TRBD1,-,TGTGCCAGCAGCCCGGACAGGGCCTATCCTCTCCTCCACTTT,CASSPDRAYPLLHF
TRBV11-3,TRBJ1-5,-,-,TGTGCCAGCAGACACTTAATCCGGGACATTCAGGAACAGCCCCAGCATTTT,CASRHLIRDIQEQPQHF
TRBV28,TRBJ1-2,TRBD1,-,TGTGCCAGCTCCATGACAGGGATTAACTATGGCTACACCTTC,CASSMTGINYGYTF
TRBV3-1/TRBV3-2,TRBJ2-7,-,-,TGTGCCAGCAGCCAAGACACGGTGACCTACGAGCAGTACTTC,CASSQDTVTYEQYF
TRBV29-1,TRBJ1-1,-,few,TGCAGCGTTGATGGCCAGTTGAACACTGAAGCTTTCTTT,CSVDGQLNTEAFF
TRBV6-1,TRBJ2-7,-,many,TGTGCCAGCAGTGAAGGGAGGACCTACGAGCAGTACTTC,CASSEGRTYEQYF
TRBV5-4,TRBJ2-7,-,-,TGTGCCAGCAGCTCAACGGATCGGAGCTCCTACGAGCAGTACTTC,CASSSTDRSSYEQYF
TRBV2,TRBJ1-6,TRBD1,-,TGTGCCAGCAGCCTAGGGGGCGGGAAGGTTACTTCACCCCTCCACTTT,CASSLGGGKVTSPLHF
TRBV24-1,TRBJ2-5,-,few,TGTGCCACCAGTCCGGGCGCGGGAGAGACCCAGTACTTC,CATSPGAGETQYF
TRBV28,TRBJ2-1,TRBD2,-,TGTGCCAGTGCTTTAGCGGGAGCCCCCTACAATGAGCAGTTCTTC,CASALAGAPYNEQFF
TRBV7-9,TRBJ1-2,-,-,TGTGCCAGCAGCCCCCCCGCGGGTGGGGGCTACACCTTC,CASSPPAGGGYTF
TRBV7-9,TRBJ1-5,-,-,TGTGCCAGCAGCTTAGATACCGGGACAAGGTTAAATCAGCCCCAGCATTTT,CASSLDTGTRLNQPQHF
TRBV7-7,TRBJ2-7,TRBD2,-,TGTGCCAGCAGCCGAAGGACTAGCGGATTTTACGAGCAGTACTTC,CASSRRTSGFYEQYF
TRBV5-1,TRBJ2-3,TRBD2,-,TGCGCCAGCAGCCCGCAGACTAGCGGGACGGGGGATACGCAGTATTTT,CASSPQTSGTGDTQYF
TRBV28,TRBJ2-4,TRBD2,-,TGTGCCAGCAGTCCCCCGGGACTAGCGGGAGGGTTAGCCAAAAACATTCAGTACTTC,CASSPPGLAGGLAKNIQYF
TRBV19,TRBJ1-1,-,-,TGTGCCAGTAGTATATTTTCCCCAGGAAGCCATCGAACTGAAGCTTTCTTT,CASSIFSPGSHRTEAFF
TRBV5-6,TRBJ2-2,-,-,TGTGCCAGCAGCTACGGGACACCGAACACCGGGGAGCTGTTTTTT,CASSYGTPNTGELFF
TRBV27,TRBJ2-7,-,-,TGTGCCAGCAGTCCCCCCCAGGGCCACTACTACGAGCAGTACTTC,CASSPPQGHYYEQYF
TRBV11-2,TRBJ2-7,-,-,TGTGCCAGCAGCACCCACCCCAGCGCTTACGAGCAGTACTTC,CASSTHPSAYEQYF
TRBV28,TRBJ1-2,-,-,TGTGCCAGCAGTAGAGTAACGTACCCCTATGGCTACACCTTC,CASSRVTYPYGYTF
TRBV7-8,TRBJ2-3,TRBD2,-,TGTGCCAGCAGCGTAGACCCTCTAGCGGGAGGCCCAGATACGCAGTATTTT,CASSVDPLAGGPDTQYF
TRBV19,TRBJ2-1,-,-,TGTGCCAGTAAGTTCAAGGTGTCAGGGTTTATCGATGAGCAGTTCTTC,CASKFKVSGFIDEQFF
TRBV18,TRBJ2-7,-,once,TGTGCCAGCTCACCACAGTCTGGACAACTTTCCTACGAGCAGTACTTC,CASSPQSGQLSYEQYF
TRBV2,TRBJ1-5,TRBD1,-,TGTGCCAGCAGTCGTACAGGGGGCGGGAGCAATCAGCCCCAGCATTTT,CASSRTGGGSNQPQHF
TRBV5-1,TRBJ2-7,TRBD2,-,TGCGCCAGCAGCTCCGGAAGGGAATTAAAGCTAGCGGAGGGCTACGAGCAGTACTTC,CASSSGRELKLAEGYEQYF
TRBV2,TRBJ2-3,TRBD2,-,TGTGCCAGCAAAGGGGAGGGCCCGCCAGATACGCAGTATTTT,CASKGEGPPDTQYF
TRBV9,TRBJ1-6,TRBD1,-,TGTGCCAGCAGCGTATTTGACAGGGGAGCTTCACCCCTCCACTTT,CASSVFDRGASPLHF
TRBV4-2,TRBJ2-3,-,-,TGTGCCAGCAGCCAAGATGTGGGGGGTACGCAGTATTTT,CASSQDVGGTQYF
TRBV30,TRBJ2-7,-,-,TGTGCCTGGAGTGTTACGGAGGGGGAGCAGTACTTC,CAWSVTEGEQYF
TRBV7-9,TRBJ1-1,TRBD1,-,TGTGCCAGCAGCCTGGACAGGCCGAACACTGAAGCTTTCTTT,CASSLDRPNTEAFF
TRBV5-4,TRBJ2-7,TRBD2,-,TGTGCCAGCAGCTTGGCTAGCGGGATCTACGAGCAGTACTTC,CASSLASGIYEQYF
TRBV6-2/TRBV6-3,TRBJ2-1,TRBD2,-,TGTGCCAGCAGTTCCCGACTAGCGGGTTCCTACAATGAGCAGTTCTTC,CASSSRLAGSYNEQFF
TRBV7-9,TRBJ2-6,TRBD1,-,TGTGCCAGCAGCGCCCGGACAGGGTTCAAAAGCTCTGGGGCCAACGTCCTGACTTTC,CASSARTGFKSSGANVLTF
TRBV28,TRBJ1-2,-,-,TGTGCCAGCAGTACGGCTAACTATGGCTACACCTTC,CASSTANYGYTF
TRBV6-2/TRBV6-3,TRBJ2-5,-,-,TGTGCCAGCAGTTCTCTGCGAGGGGGAGCAGAGACCCAGTACTTC,CASSSLRGGAETQYF
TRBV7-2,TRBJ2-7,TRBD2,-,TGTGCCAGCAGCGGAGCAGGTGGACTAGCGTTAGGCGAGCAGTACTTC,CASSGAGGLALGEQYF
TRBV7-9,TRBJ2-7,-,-,TGTGCCAGCAGCTCCCGAGGGTACGAGCAGTACTTC,CASSSRGYEQYF
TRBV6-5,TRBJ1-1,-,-,TGTGCCAGCAGTTACACCACGGGAGCCCTTGAAGCTTTCTTT,CASSYTTGALEAFF
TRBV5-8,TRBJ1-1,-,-,TGTGCCAGCAGCTTGGTCAGGAACACTGAAGCTTTCTTT,CASSLVRNTEAFF
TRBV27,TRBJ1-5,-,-,TGTGCCAGCAGTCCTCCCCCTTTTTATAGCAATCAGCCCCAGCATTTT,CASSPPPFYSNQPQHF
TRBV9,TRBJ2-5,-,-,TGTGCCAGCAGCCCCCCCTTCGGCGGGAACCAAGAGACCCAGTACTTC,CASSPPFGGNQETQYF
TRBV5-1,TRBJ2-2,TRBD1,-,TGCGCCAGCAGCTGGGTCCCGGGACAGGGACGGCAAGCGGTAGGGGAGCTGTTTTTT,CASSWVPGQGRQAVGELFF
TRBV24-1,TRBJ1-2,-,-,TGTGCCACCAGTGATAACATATTGGATGGCTACACCTTC,CATSDNILDGYTF
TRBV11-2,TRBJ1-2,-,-,TGTGCCAGCGGGGAGGTGGGCTATGGCTACACCTTC,CASGEVGYGYTF